This entry is about one TCR beta chain. Its antigen is not identified. Noted time point: cycle 4 day 1 (C4D1), after five to seven weeks of nivolumab. Each patient relapsed following autologous stem cell transplantation, and prior brentuximab vedotin exposure differed. Classifying best responses yielded complete response, partial response or progressive disease. This sample stems from a study of PD-1 blockade in classical Hodgkin lymphoma. Overall study results and limits: While CD8+ TCR diversity did not rise significantly by C4D1, CD4+ TCR diversity did. The study found complete responders had baseline diversity similar to newly diagnosed patients.

Repertoires were generated with immunoSEQ multiplex PCR, while TCRdb's copy carries only in-frame clones and drops some. The table lists tens of thousands of clones, 90% of them singletons, with about 2.9% in the top ten. The V segment lost 1 base and the J segment 5 bases; nucleotides outside the gene matches: 4. The germline gives CDR1 SGHKS, CDR2 YYEKEE (reference sequence). The CDR3 spans 15 residues. This sample comprised peripheral blood mononuclear cells (PBMCs), obtained before the fourth cycle of nivolumab. This TCR was sampled from a human donor with classical Hodgkin lymphoma. The V call is TRBV5-5, the J call TRBJ1-5; 9 positions match TRBD1. The CDR3 loop is CASSLTDRGYQPQHF. The CDR3 DNA reads TGTGCCAGCAGCTTGACGGACAGGGGTTATCAGCCCCAGCATTTT.